This T cell receptor beta chain was captured by sequencing in a study of blood T cell repertoires in COVID-19. Libraries were prepared by immunoSEQ multiplex PCR; TCRdb keeps only in-frame clonotypes and omits some of them. The data contain roughly 240,000 clones, about 86% of them singletons. Germline-derived CDR1 and CDR2 are SQVTM and ANQGSEA. Unmatched junction bases numbered 13, after V lost 7 bases and J lost 6 bases. This CDR3 is 15 amino acids long. The chain combines TRBV29-1 with TRBJ1-2; 11 bases are shared with TRBD1. Sequenced: peripheral blood. This TCR was sampled from a man aged 18 to 29 with active or convalescent COVID-19. The chain's CDR3 is CSGAYPGQGGDGYTF. The CDR3 DNA reads TGCAGCGGTGCCTACCCGGGACAGGGGGGTGATGGCTACACCTTC.